These 32 T cell receptor beta chains were all obtained from the same sample, sequenced in a study of shared clonotypes between healthy human individuals. Selected positively for CCR7 and CD45RO-negative, naive CD8 cells excluded terminally differentiated effector memory CD45RA+ cells. The repertoire was sequenced with immunoSEQ multiplex PCR; TCRdb's copy has only in-frame clones and lacks some. Altogether 2 million to 2.5 million clones are present, 90% to 95% being singletons, with the ten largest covering 1.7%. Sequencing used naive CD8+ T cells from PBMCs. These receptor sequences come from a man between 18 and 29 years old in good health. Some clones in this sample may be carry-over from other donors' samples.

The chain couples TRBV28 to TRBJ2-7, with D possibly matching TRBD1 (6 bases). Germline loops: CDR1 MDHEN, CDR2 SYDVKM. Trimming pared 1 base from V and 6 bases from J, leaving 13 bases between. This CDR3 is built from 14 residues. The CDR3 bases are TGTGCCAGCAGTTTATTTGGGCCAGGGGTCGAGCAGTACTTC. Its protein is CASSLFGPGVEQYF.

The chain recombines TRBV6-5 with TRBJ1-4, with 10 positions matching TRBD1. Per germline, CDR1 MNHEY and CDR2 SVGAGI. The CDR3 runs to 15 residues. Losses at the gene ends were 6 bases for V and 5 bases for J; bases not matched to a gene: 6. The DNA of the CDR3 is TGTGCCAGCAGCCACACGGGACAGGGGAATGAAAAACTGTTTTTT. Residues: CASSHTGQGNEKLFF.

The rearrangement links TRBV27 to TRBJ2-2; 7 bases are a match to TRBD2. Germline trimming cut 4 bases from V and 3 bases from J; bases unmatched to any gene: 8. The CDR3 has 16 amino acids. CDR1 and CDR2 (germline): MNHEY, SMNVEV (reference sequence). The CDR3 loop is CASSSGSGVYTGELFF. The CDR3 DNA reads as TGTGCCAGCAGTTCCGGGAGCGGGGTTTACACCGGGGAGCTGTTTTTT.

The chain couples TRBV4-1 to TRBJ2-3; D possibly corresponds to TRBD2 (6 bases). This CDR3 is built from 14 residues. CDR1 MGHRA and CDR2 YSYEKL come from the germline V gene. V lost 0 bases to trimming and J lost 5 bases, with 9 bases between them. The CDR3 protein is CASSQEQEGDTQYF. The CDR3 DNA reads as TGCGCCAGCAGCCAAGAACAGGAGGGAGATACGCAGTATTTT.

The chain joins TRBV7-6 to TRBJ1-4; possible D gene TRBD1, 6 bases. Germline CDR1 SGHVS, CDR2 FNYEAQ. The CDR3 is 14 residues long. V lost 4 bases, J lost 4 bases, and 10 bases lay in between. The CDR3 nucleotides read TGTGCCAGCAGCTCGGGACACCGTAATGAAAAACTGTTTTTT. The encoded protein is CASSSGHRNEKLFF.

The V gene is TRBV6-6, the J gene TRBJ2-1; D might be TRBD1 or TRBD2, each matching 6 bases. Germline V gene data show CDR1 as MNHNY and CDR2 as SVGAGI (reference sequence). Trimming took off 8 bases at V and 0 bases at J, with 14 bases between the two ends. The length of the CDR3 is 15 residues. The CDR3 coding sequence is TGTGCCAGCGAAGGCGGGACAAGCTCCTACAATGAGCAGTTCTTC. Its translation: CASEGGTSSYNEQFF.

The rearrangement links TRBV11-3 to TRBJ2-2, with D unresolved. Germline V gives CDR1 SGHNT, CDR2 YENEEA. The length of the CDR3 is 16 residues. Trimming stripped 2 bases from V and 7 bases from J, with 17 bases between. DNA for the CDR3: TGTGCCAGCAGCTTAATTTGGGGAAGCGTCGGCGGGGAGCTGTTTTTT. This translates into CASSLIWGSVGGELFF.

This chain connects TRBV2 to TRBJ1-5, with TRBD1 identical over 7 bases. Germline V CDR1 and CDR2: SNHLY, FYNNEI. The CDR3 has 15 amino acids. The V and J ends lost 6 bases and 3 bases, in that order; junction bases with no gene match: 8. CDR3 DNA: TGTGCCAGCAGGCCCACAGGGGATGTCAATCAGCCCCAGCATTTT. The encoded protein is CASRPTGDVNQPQHF.

The J gene is TRBJ2-3, the V gene TRBV2; 9 bases map to TRBD1. Germline V gene lookup returns CDR1 SNHLY and CDR2 FYNNEI. Germline trimming cut 3 bases from V and 3 bases from J; bases unmatched to any gene: 4. The CDR3 spans 15 residues. The CDR3 DNA reads as TGTGCCAGCAGTGATCGGGGGACAGGGACAGATACGCAGTATTTT. This sequence encodes CASSDRGTGTDTQYF.

The rearrangement uses TRBV5-4 and TRBJ2-3, with a tentative D call TRBD1 (7 bases). This CDR3 comprises 15 residues. Trimming stripped 7 bases from V and 3 bases from J, with 18 bases between. Germline V gene lookup returns CDR1 SGHNT and CDR2 YYREEE (reference sequence). The CDR3 spells CASQIQGRRTDTQYF. CDR3 nucleotides: TGTGCCAGCCAAATACAGGGGAGGAGAACAGATACGCAGTATTTT. Using reference TRBV5-4 and TRBJ2-3 for the parts outside the CDR3, the full variable domain is ETGVTQSPTHLIKTRGQQVTLRCSSQSGHNTVSWYQQALGQGPQFIFQYYREEENGRGNFPPRFSGLQFPNYSSELNVNALELDDSALYLCASQIQGRRTDTQYFGPGTRLTVL.

The J gene is TRBJ1-6, the V gene TRBV7-9; possibly TRBD1 for D (5 bases). V lost 5 bases and J 8 bases, leaving 13 bases between the germline ends. CDR1 and CDR2 from the germline V gene are SEHNR and FQNEAQ (reference sequence). The CDR3 is 14 residues long. This chain's CDR3 is CASSIQGRDSPLHF. The CDR3 coding sequence is TGTGCCAGCAGCATCCAGGGACGGGATTCACCCCTCCACTTT.

This clone was recorded only once. The chain uses TRBV11-3 and TRBJ2-2, with 7 bases lining up with TRBD2. The germline gives CDR1 SGHNT, CDR2 YENEEA. The CDR3 length is 14 residues. J gave up 4 bases and V 5 bases, and 4 bases lay outside the gene matches. This chain's CDR3 is CASSPGGSTGELFF. In nucleotides, the CDR3 is TGTGCCAGCAGCCCCGGGGGGTCCACCGGGGAGCTGTTTTTT.

The chain combines TRBV30 with TRBJ2-7, with unresolved D. From germline, CDR1 is GTSNPN and CDR2 SVGIG (reference sequence). Between the trimmed V and J ends, which lost 5 bases and 3 bases, there was a span of 8 bases. The CDR3 totals 11 residues. The CDR3 DNA follows: TGTGCCTGGTACAGCCGCTACGAGCAGTACTTC. Translation gives CAWYSRYEQYF.

In regard to this clone: The sample has other DNA sequences that encode this CDR3 too. The J gene is TRBJ1-1, the V gene TRBV29-1; the D is unclear. The germline V gene has CDR1 SQVTM and CDR2 ANQGSEA. This CDR3 has 12 residues. The V gene lost 5 bases and the J gene lost 0 bases, with 7 bases spanning the gap. The CDR3 reads CSVPGMNTEAFF. CDR3 DNA sequence: TGCAGCGTTCCAGGAATGAACACTGAAGCTTTCTTT.

The rearrangement joins TRBV9 to TRBJ1-1, with D perhaps TRBD1 (6 bases). This CDR3 has 17 amino acids. The V and J ends lost 2 bases and 6 bases respectively, with 23 bases between them. Germline CDR1 SGDLS, CDR2 YYNGEE. The CDR3 here is CASSVSSSGGPKAEAFF. CDR3 DNA: TGTGCCAGCAGCGTCTCCTCGTCCGGGGGGCCGAAAGCTGAAGCTTTCTTT. The entire variable domain, with the rest obtained from reference TRBV9 and TRBJ1-1, is as follows: DSGVTQTPKHLITATGQRVTLRCSPRSGDLSVYWYQQSLDQGLQFLIQYYNGEERAKGNILERFSAQQFPDLHSELNLSSLELGDSALYFCASSVSSSGGPKAEAFFGQGTRLTVV.

Remarks on this clone: Other nucleotide sequences from this sample produce the same CDR3. The CDR3 reads CASSLLGSTDTQYF. The CDR3 DNA sequence: TGTGCCAGCAGCTTATTGGGTAGCACAGATACGCAGTATTTT. The chain employs TRBV7-3 and TRBJ2-3; the D is unclear. The CDR3 loop spans 14 amino acids. Germline V gives CDR1 SGHTA, CDR2 FQGTGA. V was pared by 2 bases and J by 0 bases, with 6 bases between.

The V gene is TRBV7-3, the J gene TRBJ1-5; D uncertain. Germline CDR1 and CDR2: SGHTA and FQGTGA. The V gene lost 5 bases and the J gene lost 0 bases, with 11 bases spanning the gap. The CDR3 covers 15 residues. The CDR3 reads CASSPDGASNQPQHF. The CDR3 DNA follows: TGTGCCAGCAGCCCGGATGGAGCTAGCAATCAGCCCCAGCATTTT.

The gene calls are TRBV4-3 and TRBJ2-1; 7 bases are a match to TRBD2. J lost 6 bases, V lost 1 base, and 6 bases had no gene match. This CDR3 is 15 amino acids long. CDR1 and CDR2 from the germline V gene are LGHNA and YSLEER. This CDR3 is CASSQGSAGVNEQFF. The CDR3 region has the DNA TGCGCCAGCAGCCAAGGGAGCGCGGGAGTCAATGAGCAGTTCTTC.

The chain recombines TRBV6-6 with TRBJ2-5; D is ambiguous. The V gene lost 0 bases and the J gene lost 5 bases, with 13 bases spanning the gap. CDR3 length: 15 residues. The germline V gene encodes CDR1 MNHNY and CDR2 SVGAGI (reference sequence). The CDR3 nucleotides read TGTGCCAGCAGTTACTCCCCGCCCCACGGGGAGACCCAGTACTTC. Amino acid sequence: CASSYSPPHGETQYF.

This rearrangement joins TRBV7-9 to TRBJ2-3; the D gene is possibly TRBD2 (6 bases). The V end was cut by 2 bases, the J end by 2 bases, with 20 bases between. Per the germline V gene, CDR1 is SEHNR and CDR2 is FQNEAQ (reference sequence). The CDR3 length is 18 residues. CDR3 nucleotides: TGTGCCAGCAGCTTATCCCTCGGGGGTGGGGACTCCACAGATACGCAGTATTTT. This encodes CASSLSLGGGDSTDTQYF.

V gene TRBV6-1 combines with J gene TRBJ2-2, with D possibly being TRBD1 (5 bases). The V gene lost 6 bases and the J gene lost 2 bases, with 7 bases spanning the gap. The CDR3 runs 13 residues. Germline assignment: CDR1 MNHNS and CDR2 SASEGT. Here the CDR3 DNA reads TGTGCCAGCAGGACAGCAAACACCGGGGAGCTGTTTTTT. This gives the protein CASRTANTGELFF.

V is TRBV5-8 and J is TRBJ2-3, with D uncertain. Trimming shortened V by 0 bases and J by 5 bases, and 10 bases separated the two germline ends. The germline V gene encodes CDR1 SGHTS and CDR2 YDEGEE. The CDR3 spans 14 residues. In DNA, the CDR3 is TGTGCCAGCAGCTTGGTCCCGGGCGTAGATACGCAGTATTTT. Protein sequence: CASSLVPGVDTQYF.

As regards this clone: Other nucleotide sequences from this sample produce the same CDR3. V usage is TRBV27 and J usage is TRBJ1-4, with D perhaps TRBD1 (5 bases). The V gene's germline CDR1 is MNHEY and CDR2 SMNVEV (reference sequence). The CDR3 contains 14 residues. V was shortened by 5 bases and J by 4 bases, with 11 bases between the two germline ends. CDR3 bases: TGTGCCAGCAGTACCCGGGACCGTAATGAAAAACTGTTTTTT. As protein: CASSTRDRNEKLFF. The full variable domain, completed using reference TRBV27 and TRBJ1-4, is EAQVTQNPRYLITVTGKKLTVTCSQNMNHEYMSWYRQDPGLGLRQIYYSMNVEVTDKGDVPEGYKVSRKEKRNFPLILESPSPNQTSLYFCASSTRDRNEKLFFGSGTQLSVL.

The genes are TRBV4-3 and TRBJ2-6; TRBD2 might be the D (5 bases). V lost 0 bases to trimming and J lost 3 bases, with 12 bases between them. The CDR3 has 17 residues. Germline V gene lookup returns CDR1 LGHNA and CDR2 YSLEER. CDR3 in amino acids: CASSQDRPGIGANVLTF. CDR3 coding DNA: TGCGCCAGCAGCCAAGATAGGCCCGGGATTGGGGCCAACGTCCTGACTTTC.

This CDR3 reads CASSLLASGANVLTF. The CDR3 DNA sequence: TGTGCCAGCAGCTTATTAGCGTCTGGGGCCAACGTCCTGACTTTC. The chain joins TRBV5-6 to TRBJ2-6; the D gene is possibly TRBD2 (5 bases). The germline gives CDR1 SGHDT, CDR2 YYEEEE. This CDR3 has 15 amino acids. The germline V and J ends were trimmed by 2 bases and 1 base, with 7 bases remaining between them.

The V gene is TRBV7-2, the J gene TRBJ2-7, with D perhaps matching TRBD1 (6 bases). The V end was cut by 6 bases, the J end by 4 bases, with 13 bases between. Germline-derived CDR1 and CDR2 are SGHTA and FQGNSA. CDR3 length equals 13 residues. DNA for the CDR3: TGTGCCAGCAGGTTCGTCCAGGGGTACGAGCAGTACTTC. Its translation: CASRFVQGYEQYF.

A word on this clone: The junction departs from the called germline gene at one end, perhaps through a read error. The CDR3 loop reads CASSQFTTSGSSLGF. CDR3 DNA sequence: TGCGCCAGCAGCCAATTTACCACTAGCGGGAGTTCTTTGGGGTTC. The gene calls are TRBV4-1 and TRBJ2-7; 11 positions match TRBD2. Germline V CDR1 and CDR2: MGHRA, YSYEKL. This CDR3 contains 15 residues.

V is TRBV25-1 and J is TRBJ2-1, with D uncertain. V lost 1 base to trimming and J lost 8 bases, with 6 bases between them. CDR1 and CDR2 from the germline V gene are MGHDK and SYGVNS. The CDR3 spans 12 residues. The CDR3 region has the DNA TGTGCCAGCAGTGAATTTCAGGATGAGCAGTTCTTC. Protein product: CASSEFQDEQFF. Full variable domain (remainder filled in from reference TRBV25-1 and TRBJ2-1): EADIYQTPRYLVIGTGKKITLECSQTMGHDKMYWYQQDPGMELHLIHYSYGVNSTEKGDLSSESTVSRIRTEHFPLTLESARPSHTSQYLCASSEFQDEQFFGPGTRLTVL.

The rearrangement links TRBV5-1 to TRBJ2-7; 9 bases map to TRBD2. V dropped 0 bases and J dropped 0; count of bases not matched to a gene: 7. CDR1 SGHRS and CDR2 YFSETQ come from the germline V gene. The CDR3 has 17 amino acids. CDR3 in DNA: TGCGCCAGCAGCTTGGCCGCGGGAGGGCCTGTCTCCTACGAGCAGTACTTC. Protein product: CASSLAAGGPVSYEQYF.

V usage is TRBV4-1 and J usage is TRBJ2-7; 7 bases align to TRBD1. CDR1 is MGHRA, CDR2 YSYEKL, per germline. This CDR3 comprises 17 residues. Trimming cost V 4 bases and J 5 bases; bases outside gene matches: 17. Here the CDR3 DNA reads TGCGCCAGCAGCCGGTCTTTCCCCGGGACAGAAGGCGACGAGCAGTACTTC. Its protein is CASSRSFPGTEGDEQYF.

The chain combines TRBV18 with TRBJ2-7; D gene ambiguous. The V gene's germline CDR1 is KGHSH and CDR2 LQKENI. This CDR3 comprises 14 residues. Between the trimmed V and J ends, which lost 4 bases and 6 bases, there was a span of 16 bases. CDR3 loop: CASSLVVGSGEQYF. For the CDR3, the DNA is TGTGCCAGCTCACTAGTTGTTGGGTCGGGCGAGCAGTACTTC.

The chain has TRBV5-1 and TRBJ1-1, with D unclear. The CDR3 covers 13 residues. V was shortened by 0 bases and J by 4 bases, with 7 bases between the two germline ends. Germline V gives CDR1 SGHRS, CDR2 YFSETQ. The CDR3 here is CASSLGGPTEAFF. The CDR3 nucleotides are TGCGCCAGCAGCTTGGGGGGTCCCACTGAAGCTTTCTTT.